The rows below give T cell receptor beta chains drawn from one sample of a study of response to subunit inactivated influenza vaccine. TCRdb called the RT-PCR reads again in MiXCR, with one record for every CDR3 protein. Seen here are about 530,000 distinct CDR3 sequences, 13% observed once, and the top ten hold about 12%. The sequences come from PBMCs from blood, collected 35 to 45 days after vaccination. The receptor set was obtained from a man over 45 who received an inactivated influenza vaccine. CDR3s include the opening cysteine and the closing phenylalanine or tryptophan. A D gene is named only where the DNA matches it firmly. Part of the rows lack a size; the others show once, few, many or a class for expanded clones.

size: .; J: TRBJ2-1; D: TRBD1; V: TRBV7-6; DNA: TGTGCCAGCAGCTTGGAGCGACAGGGCGTGAGGAGTGAGCAGTTCTTC; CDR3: CASSLERQGVRSEQFF
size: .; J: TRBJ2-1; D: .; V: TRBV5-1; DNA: TGCGCCAGCAGCTTAGCGGCCCTCTCCTACAATGAGCAGTTCTTC; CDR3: CASSLAALSYNEQFF
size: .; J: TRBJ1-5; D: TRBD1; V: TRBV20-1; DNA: TGCAGTGCTAGAGCGACAGGGGGTGGCAATCAGCCCCAGCATTTT; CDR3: CSARATGGGNQPQHF
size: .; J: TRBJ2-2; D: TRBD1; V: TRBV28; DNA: TGTGCCAGCGCAGGGGGCGCGAACACCGGGGAGCTGTTTTTT; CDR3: CASAGGANTGELFF
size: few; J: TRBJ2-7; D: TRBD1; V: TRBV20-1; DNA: TGCAGTGCTGAATCAGGGGGATCACACTACGAGCAGTACTTC; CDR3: CSAESGGSHYEQYF
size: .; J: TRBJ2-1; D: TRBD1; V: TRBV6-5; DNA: TGTGCCAGCAGTTACATGAGACAGGGCGATGAGCAGTTCTTC; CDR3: CASSYMRQGDEQFF
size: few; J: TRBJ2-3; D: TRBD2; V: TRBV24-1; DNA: TGTGCCACCAGTGATTTGACTAGCGGGAGTGTCGCAGATACGCAGTATTTT; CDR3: CATSDLTSGSVADTQYF
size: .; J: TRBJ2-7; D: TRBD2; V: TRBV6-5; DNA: TGTGCCAGCAGTTACGCGGGGGGGCCCGCGATCGAGCAGTACTTC; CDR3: CASSYAGGPAIEQYF
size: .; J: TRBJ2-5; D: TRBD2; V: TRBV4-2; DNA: TGTGCCAGCAGCCACGGGACTAGCGTAGGGGAGACCCAGTACTTC; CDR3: CASSHGTSVGETQYF
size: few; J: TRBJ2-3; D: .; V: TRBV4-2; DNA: TGCGCCAGCAGCCAAGCTCTTCGGGGCTCTGGCACAGATACGCAGTATTTT; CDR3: CASSQALRGSGTDTQYF
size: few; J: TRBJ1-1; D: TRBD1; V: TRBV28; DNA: TGTGCCAGCAGTTCAGTACGGGACAGGGGAATGTATATGGTTCTGAACACTGAAGCTTTCTTT; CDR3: CASSSVRDRGMYMVLNTEAFF